This entry describes one T cell receptor beta chain. This clone showed up just a few times. Its binding antigen is unknown. Base-call qualities are not available, and no considerably larger clone is one nucleotide away. The donors were healthy, HIV-negative adults who had no recently reported acute infections or vaccinations. Every donor was a Caucasian adult living in Nashville, Tennessee, USA. CD4+ T cells were enriched through magnetic negative selection, after which naive cells were positively selected on CD45RA and the remaining negative fraction served as the memory subset. After blood collection by leukapheresis, PBMCs were isolated using Ficoll-Histopaque density gradient centrifugation and then cryopreserved in the vapor phase of liquid nitrogen. Analytical flow cytometry was used to check the purity and quantity of each magnetically sorted T cell population. Genomic DNA was isolated from each sorted fraction and quantified by UV absorbance on a Nanodrop 2000c.

Taken from cysteine to phenylalanine, the CDR3 has 16 residues. Only the CDR3 portion is preserved as DNA: 48 bases, with reading frame beginning at the first base. Per the germline V gene (reference sequence), SEHNR is the CDR1 and FQNEAQ is the CDR2. V lost 3 bases and J lost 0 bases; the stretch between them is 12 bases long. Using the deep immunoSEQ assay, TCR CDR3 regions were amplified from genomic DNA by multiplex PCR. Extracted genomic DNA from each cell subset was spread evenly across all wells of several immunoSEQ 96-well plates, with each plate serving as a replicate. For sorted subsets, 200 ng of genomic DNA, equivalent to 25,000 to 35,000 T cell genomes, went into each replicate PCR. Purified libraries were quantified with a Qubit 3.0 fluorometer, sized on a Bioanalyzer 2100, and re-quantified with the KAPA Library Quantification kit. Every immunoSEQ 96-well plate was sequenced on a dedicated single-read 150-cycle Illumina NextSeq 550 flow cell. Concerning the study's data processing: The immunoSEQ output contained only junctional sequences without quality scores, so filtering could not match that applied to full-length reads. To assign V/J genes and CDR3, sequences were annotated against IMGT germline references using PyIR, a Python wrapper for IgBLAST v1.9. Reads with weak V/J assignments (E-value above 1e-6), missing CDR3, stop codons, out-of-frame junctions, or ambiguous translated residues were removed. A V3J clonotype was defined by an identical inferred V gene, J gene, and CDR3 amino acid sequence. The percentage overlap between two repertoires was calculated by dividing the number of shared unique clonotypes by the size of the smaller repertoire. RTK rarefaction, the Chao1 estimator, and Recon v2.1 estimates of unobserved clonotypes were used to assess repertoire richness. Generation probabilities for all TCRbeta clonotypes obtained by the gDNA method from four donors were computed using OLGA. TCRdb limited this immuneACCESS table to in-frame rearrangements with V and J called. A share of clones is missing; checked studies link under half to unresolved V genes, and the rest is unexplained. From that table come the V and J calls and clone size; the DNA was used to work out D and trimming. Counted in this sample were 550,000 to 800,000 clones; approximately 79% of them appeared once. Over 1.5% of the sample comes from the top ten.

The data were taken from a study of shared clonotypes between healthy human individuals (dated by TCRdb to 2019 to 2021). In the study overall: Two women and a few men aged 18 to 49 years were included in the cohort. Per donor, three plates each were used for CD4 naive and CD4 memory, two for CD8 naive, and one for CD8 memory. Different laboratories and diverse techniques were used to prepare libraries and sequence TCR repertoires, to increase sequencing depth and limit assay-specific biases. Each donor's leukapheresis produced roughly between about 0.9 and 9.5 billion PBMCs. The study deeply sequenced blood TCR repertoires of several healthy adults to estimate repertoire size and the extent of clonotype sharing between individuals. Study-wide findings and limitations: Rarefaction of sorted-subset datasets indicated incomplete sequencing despite the large sequencing depth. Pairwise subsampling led to the expectation that sequencing depth would affect the degree of clonotype sharing among donors. The genetic and exposure-history diversity represented was limited by the small number of donors. Higher generation probabilities were observed for clonotypes shared by all four sorted-subset donors than for non-shared clonotypes. Sharing across a few donors was observed for around 4.8% of naive CD4, 3% to 4% of naive CD8, over 2% of memory CD4, and less than 0.45% of memory CD8 clonotypes. Larger estimated clonotype richness was generally found for naive subsets than for memory subsets. Only blood was sampled, and tissue TCR repertoires likely differ from those in blood.

The clonotype originates from a woman aged 25 to 39 in good health. This receptor chain uses TRBV7-9 and TRBJ1-5; TRBD1 is perhaps the D gene, given 5 matching bases. Sequences were obtained from memory CD4+ T cells sorted from blood. The intended sense of this specimen's cell subset or site label: CD45RA-negative fraction. The encoded CDR3 is CASSFFGGDSNQPQHF. The DNA is as follows: TGTGCCAGCAGCTTCTTTGGAGGGGATAGCAATCAGCCCCAGCATTTT. Where the CDR3 stops, the reference TRBV7-9 and TRBJ1-5 genes take over; the full variable domain is DTGVSQNPRHKITKRGQNVTFRCDPISEHNRLYWYRQTLGQGPEFLTYFQNEAQLEKSRLLSDRFSAERPKGSFSTLEIQRTEQGDSAMYLCASSFFGGDSNQPQHFGDGTRLSIL.